This TCR beta chain appears in the sequencing data of a study of blood T cell repertoires in COVID-19 (dated by TCRdb to about 2020). In the study overall: Samples covering the acute and convalescent phases of COVID-19 were provided by collaborators in the United States, Italy and Spain. The prospective study material was composed of cDNA or gDNA derived from T cells, B-cell-depleted T cells, or PBMCs. Deeply sampled blood TCRbeta repertoires from subjects exposed to, actively infected with, or recovered from COVID-19 were included in the dataset. The repertoires were made available in a free public database intended to serve as a resource for research on the immune response to SARS-CoV-2. Samples were obtained from the ongoing ImmuneRACE study (first 160 participants) and from 1,000 to 1,500 subjects provided by 6 global collaborators. Sample metadata almost always included a de-identified subject ID, COVID-19 status, age in years and sex. Where available, HLA class I and class II types were taken from metadata supplied by the sample provider and were not determined by assay-based typing.

Whole blood was collected in K2EDTA tubes by collaborating institutions according to the institutions' own protocols. For TCRbeta analysis, collaborators shipped samples in one of three forms: frozen whole blood, isolated PBMCs, or DNA extracted from either of those sample types. The cysteine opens and the phenylalanine closes a CDR3 of 15 amino acids. Just the 45-base CDR3 DNA is kept, in frame starting at base 1. A distance of 13 bases separates the germline ends of V and J, which lose 0 bases and 4 bases respectively. CDR1 and CDR2, per the germline V gene, are SGDLS and YYNGEE. A single count supports this clone. Its specific antigen is unknown. Nothing much larger sits one base from this clone, and base qualities are not available. The immunoSEQ Assay, a bias-controlled multiplex PCR, was used to amplify TCRbeta CDR3 regions from genomic DNA. In the source study's methods: The number of nucleated cells in each sample was estimated by amplification of reference gene primers within the assay. To quantify the absolute abundance of each unique TCRbeta CDR3 rearrangement, sequence reads were collapsed and filtered. For each sample, productive Simpson clonality was calculated by taking the square root of Simpson's diversity index across productive rearrangements. TCRdb retrieved this table from immuneACCESS and kept in-frame rearrangements only. Not all clones are present; in checked studies, unresolved V genes account for under half, and no reason is known for the remainder. From that table come the V and J calls and clone size; the DNA was used to work out D and trimming. The sample table records roughly 87,000 clones; approximately 86% of these occur just once. The top ten constitute under 6% of the sample.

The study at large found these results: The amount of clinical and demographic metadata varied by source and participant and was provided uncurated.

The clonotype comes from a man aged 40-55 years with acute or convalescent COVID-19. This sequence uses TRBV9 and TRBJ1-2, with no confident D gene call. Source material: peripheral blood. Here the CDR3 is given as CASSVDSDSRYGYTF. The DNA sequence reads TGTGCCAGCAGCGTAGACTCTGACTCACGCTATGGCTACACCTTC.